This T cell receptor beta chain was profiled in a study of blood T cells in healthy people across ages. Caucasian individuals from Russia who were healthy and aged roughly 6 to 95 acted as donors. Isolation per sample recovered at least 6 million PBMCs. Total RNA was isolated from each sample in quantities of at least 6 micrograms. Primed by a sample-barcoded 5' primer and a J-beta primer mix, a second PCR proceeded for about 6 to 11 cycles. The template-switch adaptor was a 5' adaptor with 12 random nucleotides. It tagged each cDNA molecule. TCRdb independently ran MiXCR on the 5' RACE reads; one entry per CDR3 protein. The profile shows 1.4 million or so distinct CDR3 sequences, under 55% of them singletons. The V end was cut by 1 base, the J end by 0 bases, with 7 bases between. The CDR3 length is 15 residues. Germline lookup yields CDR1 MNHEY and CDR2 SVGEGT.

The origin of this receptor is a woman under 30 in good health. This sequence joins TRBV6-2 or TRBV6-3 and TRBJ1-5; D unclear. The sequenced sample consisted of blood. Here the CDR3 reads CASSYFGISNQPQHF. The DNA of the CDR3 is TGTGCCAGCAGTTACTTCGGTATTAGCAATCAGCCCCAGCATTTT.